A selection of T cell receptor beta chains follows, all from one sample in a study of blood T cells in healthy people across ages. MiXCR, applied by TCRdb to the 5' RACE reads, yields one record per CDR3 protein. The sample records 1.5 million to 2 million distinct CDR3 sequences, approximately 32% being singletons. The sequencing sample was made of blood. The receptors stem from a woman aged 25 to 39 in good health. Each CDR3 is given with its conserved first and last residue. A D gene is named only where the DNA matches it firmly. Size is stated for part of the rows, as once, few or many counts, or as a class when the clone is expanded.

V gene	D gene	clone size	J gene	CDR3 protein	CDR3 DNA
TRBV3-1	NA	NA	TRBJ2-2	CASSQDERHGELFF	TGTGCCAGCAGCCAAGACGAACGGCACGGGGAGCTGTTTTTT
TRBV27	NA	few	TRBJ2-1	CASSLSPGGGVNEQFF	TGTGCCAGCAGTTTATCCCCCGGGGGTGGGGTGAATGAGCAGTTCTTC
TRBV11-2	TRBD2	many	TRBJ2-5	CASSLDISGRETQYF	TGTGCCAGCAGCTTAGATATTAGCGGGCGGGAGACCCAGTACTTC
TRBV11-2	NA	NA	TRBJ1-6	CASSLDPRNSPLHF	TGTGCCAGCAGCTTAGACCCTCGGAATTCACCCCTCCACTTT
TRBV7-9	TRBD1	NA	TRBJ2-3	CASGPWTGSGTDTQYF	TGTGCCAGCGGCCCCTGGACAGGGAGTGGCACAGATACGCAGTATTTT
TRBV28	NA	once	TRBJ2-1	CASTSGGVDNEQFF	TGTGCCAGCACCTCTGGGGGAGTCGACAATGAGCAGTTCTTC
TRBV4-1	NA	few	TRBJ2-7	CASSLRELGTYEQYF	TGCGCCAGCAGCCTTAGGGAACTAGGGACCTACGAGCAGTACTTC
TRBV20-1	NA	few	TRBJ2-7	CSARRRVDEQYF	TGCAGTGCTAGGCGACGCGTCGACGAGCAGTACTTC
TRBV7-2	TRBD2	few	TRBJ2-1	CASSLGGGRVEQFF	TGTGCCAGCAGCTTAGGGGGCGGGAGAGTTGAGCAGTTCTTC
TRBV20-1	TRBD2	few	TRBJ2-5	CSAPDVSGRALGETQYF	TGCAGTGCTCCCGACGTGAGCGGGAGGGCCCTCGGGGAGACCCAGTACTTC
TRBV4-3	TRBD2	once	TRBJ2-1	CASSQEVTSGVVYYNEQFF	TGCGCCAGCAGCCAAGAAGTAACTAGCGGGGTTGTATATTACAATGAGCAGTTCTTC
TRBV28	NA	NA	TRBJ1-6	CASSLQESYNSPLHF	TGTGCCAGCAGTTTGCAAGAATCCTATAATTCACCCCTCCACTTT
TRBV29-1	NA	NA	TRBJ2-1	CSATSPGHSYNEQFF	TGCAGCGCGACATCGCCGGGACATTCCTACAATGAGCAGTTCTTC
TRBV30	NA	NA	TRBJ1-2	CAWSRDNYGYTF	TGTGCCTGGAGTCGGGATAACTATGGCTACACCTTC
TRBV9	TRBD1	few	TRBJ1-1	CASSVGTGRNTEAFF	TGTGCCAGCAGCGTTGGGACAGGGCGGAACACTGAAGCTTTCTTT
TRBV3-1	NA	few	TRBJ2-1	CASSQSYHEQFF	TGTGCCAGCAGCCAGTCATATCATGAGCAGTTCTTC
TRBV6-5	NA	NA	TRBJ2-7	CASSYPPAAGLPYEQYF	TGTGCCAGCAGTTACCCACCAGCAGCGGGCCTACCCTACGAGCAGTACTTC
TRBV4-1	NA	few	TRBJ2-7	CASSVNLAFSYEQYF	TGCGCCAGCAGCGTGAACTTAGCTTTCTCCTACGAGCAGTACTTC
TRBV7-9	NA	few	TRBJ2-3	CASSLVAAATDTQYF	TGTGCCAGCAGCTTAGTAGCGGCAGCCACAGATACGCAGTATTTT
TRBV29-1	NA	many	TRBJ2-3	CSVLDSPDTQYF	TGCAGCGTTCTGGACTCGCCGGATACGCAGTATTTT
TRBV7-9	NA	NA	TRBJ1-2	CASSLWFGGGNYGYTF	TGTGCCAGCAGCTTATGGTTCGGCGGAGGCAACTATGGCTACACCTTC
TRBV29-1	NA	many	TRBJ1-2	CSVGGYTF	TGCAGCGTTGGTGGCTACACCTTC
TRBV20-1	NA	NA	TRBJ1-2	CSARDRLRTANGYTF	TGCAGTGCTAGAGATCGTCTGCGGACAGCCAATGGCTACACCTTC
TRBV7-3	TRBD1	few	TRBJ2-5	CASSLDRGDREQYF	TGTGCCAGCAGCCTCGACAGGGGGGATCGGGAGCAGTACTTC
TRBV3-1	NA	NA	TRBJ1-1	CASSQAIADTEAFF	TGTGCCAGCAGCCAAGCTATCGCGGACACTGAAGCTTTCTTT
TRBV7-2	NA	many	TRBJ1-1	CASSEYTRAGWAFF	TGTGCCAGCAGCGAATACACCCGGGCCGGCTGGGCTTTCTTT
TRBV20-1	NA	NA	TRBJ2-3	CSATGLPKSTDTQYF	TGCAGTGCTACAGGACTACCAAAGAGCACAGATACGCAGTATTTT
TRBV12-3/TRBV12-4	NA	NA	TRBJ2-5	CASSHTNRDGETQYF	TGTGCCAGCAGTCACACCAACAGGGACGGGGAGACCCAGTACTTC
TRBV20-1	TRBD2	NA	TRBJ2-3	CSGQGGPDTQYF	TGCAGTGGCCAGGGAGGGCCAGATACGCAGTATTTT
TRBV5-6	NA	few	TRBJ2-3	CASSLDGLFPSTDTQYF	TGTGCCAGCAGCTTGGATGGACTGTTCCCTAGCACAGATACGCAGTATTTT
TRBV6-1	NA	few	TRBJ2-5	CASSEPTEILFGETQYF	TGTGCCAGCAGTGAACCGACAGAGATTCTGTTTGGAGAGACCCAGTACTTC
TRBV12-3/TRBV12-4	NA	few	TRBJ2-1	CATSYSSYNEQFF	TGTGCCACCTCCTACAGCTCCTACAATGAGCAGTTCTTC
TRBV28	TRBD1	NA	TRBJ1-2	CASTSPRTGSRSYTF	TGTGCCAGCACCTCACCCAGGACAGGGAGTAGAAGCTACACCTTC
TRBV7-9	NA	NA	TRBJ2-2	CASSLEAGELFF	TGTGCCAGCAGCTTAGAGGCCGGGGAGCTGTTTTTT
TRBV5-1	NA	NA	TRBJ2-3	CASSTRSDTQYF	TGCGCCAGCAGCACACGGTCGGATACGCAGTATTTT
TRBV6-1	NA	once	TRBJ1-1	CASSTRPLVGTEAFF	TGTGCCAGCAGTACTAGGCCCTTGGTTGGGACTGAAGCTTTCTTT
TRBV6-6	NA	NA	TRBJ2-5	CASSYGGTAGETQYF	TGTGCCAGCAGTTACGGGGGGACAGCTGGGGAGACCCAGTACTTC
TRBV5-1	NA	once	TRBJ1-2	CASSKTENYGYTF	TGCGCCAGCAGCAAAACAGAAAACTATGGCTACACCTTC
TRBV6-5	TRBD2	NA	TRBJ2-1	CASRYILGLAGNNEQFF	TGTGCCAGCAGATACATCCTAGGACTAGCGGGAAACAATGAGCAGTTCTTC
TRBV6-2/TRBV6-3	TRBD1	NA	TRBJ1-1	CASGQGAEAFF	TGTGCATCAGGACAGGGGGCTGAAGCTTTCTTT
TRBV6-1	NA	NA	TRBJ2-1	CASSESARWINEQFF	TGTGCCAGCAGTGAATCCGCCCGTTGGATCAATGAGCAGTTCTTC